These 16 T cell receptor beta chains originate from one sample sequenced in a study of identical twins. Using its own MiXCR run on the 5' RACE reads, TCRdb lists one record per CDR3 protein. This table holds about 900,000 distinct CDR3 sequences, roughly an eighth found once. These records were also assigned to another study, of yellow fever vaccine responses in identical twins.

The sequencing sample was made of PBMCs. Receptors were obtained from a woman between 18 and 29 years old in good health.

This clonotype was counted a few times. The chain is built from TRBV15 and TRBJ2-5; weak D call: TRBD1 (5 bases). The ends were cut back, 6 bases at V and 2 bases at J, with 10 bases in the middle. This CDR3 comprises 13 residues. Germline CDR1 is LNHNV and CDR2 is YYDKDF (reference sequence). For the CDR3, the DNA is TGTGCCACCAGAGTGAAGGGGCAAGAGACCCAGTACTTC. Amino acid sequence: CATRVKGQETQYF.

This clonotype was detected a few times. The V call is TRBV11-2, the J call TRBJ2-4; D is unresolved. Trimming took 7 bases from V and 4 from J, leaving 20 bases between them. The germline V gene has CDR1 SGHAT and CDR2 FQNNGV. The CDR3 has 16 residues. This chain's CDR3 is CASNQVDGQTKNIQYF. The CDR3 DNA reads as TGTGCCAGCAATCAAGTGGACGGCCAGACGAAAAACATTCAGTACTTC.

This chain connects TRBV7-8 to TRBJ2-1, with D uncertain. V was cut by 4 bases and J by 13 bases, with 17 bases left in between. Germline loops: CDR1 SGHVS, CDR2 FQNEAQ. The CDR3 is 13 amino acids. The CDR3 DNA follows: TGTGCCAGCAGCTCCCAAGCAAGCGCAAATCAGTTCTTC. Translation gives CASSSQASANQFF.

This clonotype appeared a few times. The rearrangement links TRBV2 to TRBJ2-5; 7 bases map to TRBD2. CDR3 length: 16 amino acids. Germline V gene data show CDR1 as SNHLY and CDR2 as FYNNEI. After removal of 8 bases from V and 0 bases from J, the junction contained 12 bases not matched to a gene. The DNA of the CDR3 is TGTGCCAGCGGGCCAAGTCTAGCGGTAAACCAAGAGACCCAGTACTTC. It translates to CASGPSLAVNQETQYF.

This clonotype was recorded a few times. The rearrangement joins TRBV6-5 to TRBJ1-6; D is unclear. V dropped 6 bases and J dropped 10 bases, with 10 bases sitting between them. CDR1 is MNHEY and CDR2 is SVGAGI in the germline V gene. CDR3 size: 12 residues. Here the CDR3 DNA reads TGTGCCAGCAGCGCGGGGAAGTCACCCCTCCACTTT. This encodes CASSAGKSPLHF.

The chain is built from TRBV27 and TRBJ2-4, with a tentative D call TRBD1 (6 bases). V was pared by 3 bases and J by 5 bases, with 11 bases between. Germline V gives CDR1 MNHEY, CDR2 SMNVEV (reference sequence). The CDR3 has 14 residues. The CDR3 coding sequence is TGTGCCAGCAGTTTGGACAGATTCCAAAACATTCAGTACTTC. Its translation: CASSLDRFQNIQYF.

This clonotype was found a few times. The CDR3 region is CASSLGAGGPAPKQFF. The CDR3 DNA sequence: TGTGCCAGCAGTTTAGGAGCGGGGGGGCCAGCCCCTAAGCAGTTCTTC. V is TRBV27 and J is TRBJ2-1; 10 positions match TRBD2. Germline V CDR1 and CDR2: MNHEY, SMNVEV (reference sequence). Trimming cost V 2 bases and J 11 bases; bases outside gene matches: 12. The CDR3 is made up of 16 amino acids.

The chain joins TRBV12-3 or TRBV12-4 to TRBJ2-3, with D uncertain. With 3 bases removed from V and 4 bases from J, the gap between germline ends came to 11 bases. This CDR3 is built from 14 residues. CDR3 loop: CASSFPRSADTQYF. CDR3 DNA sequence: TGTGCCAGCAGTTTTCCTAGATCTGCAGATACGCAGTATTTT.

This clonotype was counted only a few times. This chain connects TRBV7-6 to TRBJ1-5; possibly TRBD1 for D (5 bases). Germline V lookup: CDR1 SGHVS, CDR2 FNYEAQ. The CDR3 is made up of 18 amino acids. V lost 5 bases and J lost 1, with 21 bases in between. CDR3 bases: TGTGCCAGCAGCCGCCCGGACACCCAATTCGAGAGCAATCAGCCCCAGCATTTT. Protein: CASSRPDTQFESNQPQHF.

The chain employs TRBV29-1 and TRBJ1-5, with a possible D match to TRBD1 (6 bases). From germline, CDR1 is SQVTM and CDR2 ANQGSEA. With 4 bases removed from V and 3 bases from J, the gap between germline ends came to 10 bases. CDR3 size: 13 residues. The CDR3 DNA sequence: TGCAGCGTTGCGACAGGCTCCAATCAGCCCCAGCATTTT. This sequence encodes CSVATGSNQPQHF.

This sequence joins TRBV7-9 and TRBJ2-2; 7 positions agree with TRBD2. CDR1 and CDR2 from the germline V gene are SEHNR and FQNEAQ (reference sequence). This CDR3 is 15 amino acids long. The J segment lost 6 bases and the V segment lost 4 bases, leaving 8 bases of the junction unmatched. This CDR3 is CASSSLGLVAGELFF. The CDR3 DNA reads TGTGCCAGCAGCTCGCTAGGACTAGTCGCCGGGGAGCTGTTTTTT.

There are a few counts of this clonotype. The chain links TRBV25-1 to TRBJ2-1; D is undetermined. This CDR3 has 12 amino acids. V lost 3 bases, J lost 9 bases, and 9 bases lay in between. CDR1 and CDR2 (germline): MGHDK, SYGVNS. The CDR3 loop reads CASSDPASEQFF. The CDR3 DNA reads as TGTGCCAGCAGTGATCCAGCGTCTGAGCAGTTCTTC.

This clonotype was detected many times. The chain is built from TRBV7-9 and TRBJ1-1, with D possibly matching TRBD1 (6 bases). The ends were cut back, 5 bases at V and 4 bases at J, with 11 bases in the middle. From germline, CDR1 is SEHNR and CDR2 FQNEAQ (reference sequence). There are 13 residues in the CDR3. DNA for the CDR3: TGTGCCAGCAGCACACAGGGTGCCACTGAAGCTTTCTTT. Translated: CASSTQGATEAFF.

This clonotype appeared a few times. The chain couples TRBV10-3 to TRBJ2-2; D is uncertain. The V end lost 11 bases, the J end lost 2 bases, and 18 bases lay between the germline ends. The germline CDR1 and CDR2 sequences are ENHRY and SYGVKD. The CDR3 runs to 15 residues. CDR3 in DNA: TGTGCCCTCTCGCAGCACAGAGAAAACACCGGGGAGCTGTTTTTT. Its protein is CALSQHRENTGELFF.

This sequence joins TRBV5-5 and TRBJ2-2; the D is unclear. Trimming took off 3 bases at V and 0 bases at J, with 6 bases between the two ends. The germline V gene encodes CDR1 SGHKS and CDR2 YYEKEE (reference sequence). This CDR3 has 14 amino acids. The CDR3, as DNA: TGTGCCAGCAGCTACTGGGCGAACACCGGGGAGCTGTTTTTT. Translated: CASSYWANTGELFF.

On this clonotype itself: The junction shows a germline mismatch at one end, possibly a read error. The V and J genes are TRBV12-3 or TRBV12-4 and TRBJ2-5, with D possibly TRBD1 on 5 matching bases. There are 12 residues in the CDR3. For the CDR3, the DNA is TGTGCCAGCAGTTGGCAGGGTGCGACCCAGCACTTC. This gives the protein CASSWQGATQHF.